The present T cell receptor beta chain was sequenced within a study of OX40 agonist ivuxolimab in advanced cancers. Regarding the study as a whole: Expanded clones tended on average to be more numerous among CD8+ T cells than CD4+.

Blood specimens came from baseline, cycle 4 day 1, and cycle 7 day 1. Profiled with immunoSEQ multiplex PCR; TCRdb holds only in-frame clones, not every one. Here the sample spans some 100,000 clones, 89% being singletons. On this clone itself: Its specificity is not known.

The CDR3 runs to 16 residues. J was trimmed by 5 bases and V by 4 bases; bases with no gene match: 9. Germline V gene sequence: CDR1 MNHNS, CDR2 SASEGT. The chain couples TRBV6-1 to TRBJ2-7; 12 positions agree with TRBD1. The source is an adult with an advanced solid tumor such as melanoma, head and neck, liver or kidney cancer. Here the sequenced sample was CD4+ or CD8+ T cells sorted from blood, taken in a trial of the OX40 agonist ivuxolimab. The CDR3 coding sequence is TGTGCCAGCAGTGTTTCTCCGGGACAGGGGGCCCACGAGCAGTACTTC. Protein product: CASSVSPGQGAHEQYF.